Following are 17 T cell receptor beta chains from one sample sequenced in a study of Graves' ophthalmopathy and Graves' hyperthyroidism. CDR3 regions of TCR beta were amplified from RNA transcripts. The first round was an RT-PCR with HTBI primers, and the second round was a multiplex PCR. TCRdb re-derived calls from the multiplex PCR reads in MiXCR, one entry per CDR3 protein. The sample holds 170,000 or so distinct CDR3 sequences, around two fifths seen once. The sequenced sample was peripheral blood. Source of these receptors: a woman aged 40-49 years with Graves' ophthalmopathy.

This sequence joins TRBV13 and TRBJ2-7; no definite D call. The CDR3 extends over 11 amino acids. Germline values: CDR1 PRHDT, CDR2 FYEKMQ (reference sequence). V lost 8 bases and J 3 bases, leaving 8 bases between the germline ends. The CDR3 is CASGPVYEQYF. The CDR3 DNA reads TGTGCCAGCGGCCCAGTCTACGAGCAGTACTTC.

At least ten counts were recorded for this clonotype. This chain connects TRBV20-1 to TRBJ1-5; the D gene is possibly TRBD1 (5 bases). This CDR3 is 14 amino acids long. V dropped 3 bases and J dropped 2 bases, with 11 bases sitting between them. Germline CDR1 is DFQATT and CDR2 is SNEGSKA (reference sequence). CDR3 residues: CSASAGDGNQPQHF. CDR3 nucleotides: TGCAGTGCTAGTGCCGGGGACGGCAATCAGCCCCAGCATTTT.

This clonotype was counted at least ten times. CDR3 residues: CASSVNTEAFF. The CDR3 bases are TGTGCCAGCAGTGTGAACACTGAAGCTTTCTTT. The chain recombines TRBV6-1 with TRBJ1-1; D not resolved. Germline assignment: CDR1 MNHNS and CDR2 SASEGT. The V and J ends lost 4 bases and 0 bases respectively, with 0 bases between them. The CDR3 is made up of 11 amino acids.

At least ten counts were recorded for this clonotype. The V call is TRBV28, the J call TRBJ1-5; no clear D. This CDR3 is built from 16 residues. The germline gives CDR1 MDHEN, CDR2 SYDVKM. V lost 3 bases, J lost 1 base, and 13 bases lay in between. The CDR3 spells CASSFFVTSSNQPQHF. CDR3 DNA: TGTGCCAGCAGTTTTTTTGTGACATCGAGCAATCAGCCCCAGCATTTT. Full variable domain (remainder filled in from reference TRBV28 and TRBJ1-5): DVKVTQSSRYLVKRTGEKVFLECVQDMDHENMFWYRQDPGLGLRLIYFSYDVKMKEKGDIPEGYSVSREKKERFSLILESASTNQTSMYLCASSFFVTSSNQPQHFGDGTRLSIL.

The chain uses TRBV7-6 and TRBJ2-3, with D unresolved. V was clipped by 1 base and J by 2 bases, with 13 bases between them. Germline assignment: CDR1 SGHVS and CDR2 FNYEAQ. The CDR3 spans 16 residues. The chain's CDR3 is CASSLVGSGFTDTQYF. In DNA form, the CDR3 reads TGTGCCAGCAGCTTAGTTGGATCAGGATTCACAGATACGCAGTATTTT.

This clonotype was detected only a few times. V is TRBV6-2 or TRBV6-3 and J is TRBJ1-1, with D tentatively TRBD1 (5 bases). CDR1 and CDR2 from the germline V gene are MNHEY and SVGEGT. With 4 bases removed from V and 3 bases from J, the gap between germline ends came to 12 bases. The CDR3 totals 14 residues. CDR3 in amino acids: CASSFRPGDTEAFF. The DNA for the CDR3 is TGTGCCAGCAGTTTCCGCCCGGGGGACACTGAAGCTTTCTTT.

This chain uses TRBV2 with TRBJ2-7; D perhaps matches TRBD1 (5 bases). This CDR3 contains 13 residues. From germline, CDR1 is SNHLY and CDR2 FYNNEI. Trimming cost V 6 bases and J 6 bases, with 15 bases left between them. CDR3 nucleotide sequence: TGTGCCAGCAGGCCCCAGGGTGAATCCGAGCAGTACTTC. Translating gives CASRPQGESEQYF.

The CDR3 spells CASSFRLAEETQYF. The DNA for the CDR3 is TGTGCCAGCAGCTTTAGACTAGCGGAAGAGACCCAGTACTTC. The rearrangement joins TRBV7-2 to TRBJ2-5, with TRBD2 matching over 9 bases. The junction had 2 bases not matched to a gene; V was cut back by 3 bases and J by 3 bases. This CDR3 spans 14 amino acids. CDR1 is SGHTA, CDR2 FQGNSA, per germline.

This clonotype was seen at least ten times. V gene TRBV6-1 combines with J gene TRBJ1-2; D ambiguous. The CDR3 covers 16 residues. Germline-derived CDR1 and CDR2 are MNHNS and SASEGT. With 0 bases removed from V and 3 bases from J, the gap between germline ends came to 14 bases. The CDR3 nucleotides read TGTGCCAGCAGTGAAGCGCTTCTAGGACGGGACTATGGCTACACCTTC. This sequence encodes CASSEALLGRDYGYTF.

This clonotype was detected only a few times. The chain combines TRBV6-2 or TRBV6-3 with TRBJ2-7; D call uncertain. The CDR3 has 14 amino acids. The germline V and J ends were trimmed by 2 bases and 1 base, with 9 bases remaining between them. CDR1 is MNHEY, CDR2 SVGEGT, per germline. CDR3 residues: CASSYGQTSYEQYF. Here the CDR3 DNA reads TGTGCCAGCAGTTACGGTCAGACATCCTACGAGCAGTACTTC.

This clonotype was observed a handful of times. The chain links TRBV11-2 to TRBJ2-7, with 15 bases identical to TRBD2. The CDR3 loop spans 15 amino acids. Unmatched junction bases numbered 6, after V lost 5 bases and J lost 7 bases. CDR1 SGHAT and CDR2 FQNNGV come from the germline V gene. CDR3 nucleotides: TGTGCCAGCAGCATAACCGGGACTAGCGGGAGGGAGCAGTACTTC. Translating it yields CASSITGTSGREQYF.

Points on this clonotype: The junction differs from germline at one of its ends, possibly a read error. The chain combines TRBV28 with TRBJ2-5; D perhaps matches TRBD2 (7 bases). The germline gives CDR1 MDHEN, CDR2 SYDVKM. The CDR3 length is 17 residues. CDR3 residues: CASSISLTSKPGETQYF. Written as DNA, the CDR3 is TGTGCCAGCAGTATCTCTCTGACTAGCAAACCAGGGGAGACTCAGTACTTC.

V gene TRBV20-1 combines with J gene TRBJ1-2; TRBD1 is a possible D gene (5 bases). This CDR3 spans 15 amino acids. The germline gives CDR1 DFQATT, CDR2 SNEGSKA (reference sequence). Trimming took off 3 bases at V and 3 bases at J, with 17 bases between the two ends. CDR3 bases: TGCAGTGCTAGTTTTGGGGGATACCTAGACTATGGCTACACCTTC. Amino acids: CSASFGGYLDYGYTF.

The chain recombines TRBV5-1 with TRBJ2-7, with D possibly called TRBD1 or TRBD2 (6 bases each). Per the germline V gene, CDR1 is SGHRS and CDR2 is YFSETQ. CDR3 length: 17 residues. V dropped 4 bases and J dropped 0 bases, with 20 bases sitting between them. CDR3 DNA sequence: TGCGCCAGCAGCCTCTCTGGTGTGCGGGACAACTCCTACGAGCAGTACTTC. As protein: CASSLSGVRDNSYEQYF.

The chain links TRBV6-1 to TRBJ2-7, with TRBD1 identical over 7 bases. Germline V CDR1 and CDR2: MNHNS, SASEGT. CDR3 length equals 14 residues. V gave up 0 bases and J gave up 7 bases; unmatched junction bases: 6. CDR3 amino acids: CASSEADRVKEQYF. CDR3 coding DNA: TGTGCCAGCAGTGAAGCCGACAGGGTCAAAGAGCAGTACTTC.

This clonotype came up many times. This rearrangement joins TRBV4-3 to TRBJ1-2, with 10 bases lining up with TRBD1. CDR3 length equals 14 residues. The germline gives CDR1 LGHNA, CDR2 YSLEER. Trimming at V came to 4 bases and at J to 7 bases, leaving 6 bases not matched to a gene. The CDR3 loop is CASSPSTGGSGYTF. CDR3 nucleotides: TGCGCCAGCAGCCCATCGACAGGGGGCTCTGGCTACACCTTC.

In this sample, this clonotype turned up many times. The CDR3 DNA sequence: TGCGCCAGCAGCCAAGATGCAAGGGCAGGGGCGGCGTCCACTGCTTTCTTT. It specifies CASSQDARAGAASTAFF. The V gene is TRBV4-1, the J gene TRBJ1-1; a possible D gene is TRBD1 (6 bases). V lost 0 bases, J lost 11 bases, and 25 bases lay in between. This CDR3 is 17 amino acids long. Germline V lookup: CDR1 MGHRA, CDR2 YSYEKL.